This entry lists 2 T cell receptor beta chains sequenced from one sample in a study of CD8 T cell repertoires and HIV-1 epitope variants. The method was immunoSEQ multiplex PCR; TCRdb's version includes in-frame clones alone and lacks a portion of them. The table has several thousand clones, approximately 65% seen once. No antigens are known for them. Sample: cultured CD8+ T cells derived from PBMCs. The receptors stem from a male donor with HIV.

This clone was seen only a few times. The CDR3 coding sequence is TGTGCCAGCAGCTTAGGAAACACCGGGGAGCTGTTTTTT. It specifies CASSLGNTGELFF. The chain has TRBV7-9 and TRBJ2-2, with D hard to call. Germline CDR1 is SEHNR and CDR2 is FQNEAQ (reference sequence). This CDR3 contains 13 residues. V was cut by 1 base and J by 2 bases, with 2 bases left in between.

The J gene is TRBJ2-2, the V gene TRBV7-8, with 7 bases matching TRBD2. After removal of 1 base from V and 1 base from J, the junction contained 3 bases not matched to a gene. CDR1 and CDR2 from the germline V gene are SGHVS and FQNEAQ. The CDR3 runs 16 residues. Written as DNA, the CDR3 is TGTGCCAGCAGCTTAGGGCTAGCGGAGAACACCGGGGAGCTGTTTTTT. Translating it yields CASSLGLAENTGELFF.